The following is a T cell receptor beta chain sequence with its context. The target antigen is unknown. The CD8 memory fraction combined CD45RO+ cells with TemRA cells (CCR7-negative CD45RA+). For sorted subsets, 150 to 200 ng DNA per replicate equaled 30,000 or so T cell genomes. The method was immunoSEQ multiplex PCR; TCRdb's version includes in-frame clones alone and lacks a portion of them. The sample records around 100,000 clones, around 64% being singletons. The data were taken from a study of shared clonotypes between healthy human individuals. Notes on the study in general: Specimens sampled were limited to blood, with tissue repertoires likely differing. Generation probabilities of non-shared clonotypes were lower (relative to those shared by all four donors).

The CDR3 has 13 amino acids. The germline V and J ends were trimmed by 0 bases and 8 bases, with 10 bases remaining between them. Germline loops: CDR1 MNHEY, CDR2 SVGAGI. Source material: memory CD8+ T cells sorted from blood. Described subset: CD45RO+ cells pooled with CCR7-negative TemRA cells. The chain recombines TRBV6-5 with TRBJ1-1, with D unclear. The clonotype comes from a woman aged 30 to 39 in good health. This CDR3 reads CASSYSSPGEAFF. As DNA, the CDR3 is TGTGCCAGCAGTTACTCATCACCAGGAGAAGCTTTCTTT.